These 22 T cell receptor beta chains were sequenced from one sample in a study of cytomegalovirus exposure and HLA in healthy donors. The study ran its PCR with 60 Vbeta and 13 Jbeta primers. TCRdb's table, derived via immunoSEQ multiplex PCR, lists solely in-frame clones and lacks some. The data show roughly 100,000 clones, about 16% seen once. Sequencing was performed on PBMCs. The origin of the receptors is a female donor in good health and CMV-seronegative.

This clone was seen just once. The rearrangement uses TRBV7-9 and TRBJ2-1; 9 nucleotides agree with TRBD1. V lost 6 bases, J lost 6 bases, and 9 bases stayed unmatched. CDR3 length equals 15 residues. The germline CDR1 and CDR2 sequences are SEHNR and FQNEAQ (reference sequence). CDR3 in amino acids: CASSPSGQGVNEQFF. As DNA, the CDR3 is TGTGCCAGCAGTCCATCGGGACAGGGTGTCAATGAGCAGTTCTTC.

This chain connects TRBV9 to TRBJ2-1, with D perhaps matching TRBD2 (7 bases). V shed 3 bases and J shed 8 bases, with 18 bases lying between them. In germline, CDR1 is SGDLS, CDR2 YYNGEE. This CDR3 comprises 15 residues. CDR3 in amino acids: CASSEGWGGLDEQFF. In nucleotides, the CDR3 is TGTGCCAGCAGCGAGGGGTGGGGGGGCCTCGATGAGCAGTTCTTC.

CDR3 sequence (DNA): TGCGCCAGCAGCCAAGATAGGGGCACTCGCAATCAGCCCCAGCATTTT. Its translation is CASSQDRGTRNQPQHF. This chain links TRBV4-3 with TRBJ1-5; tentative D call: TRBD1 (5 bases). Trimming cost V 0 bases and J 2 bases, with 11 bases left between them. Germline assignment: CDR1 LGHNA and CDR2 YSLEER. This CDR3 spans 16 amino acids.

This clone showed up just a few times. CDR3 nucleotides: TGTGCCAGCAGGCTCCAGGGGTCGAACACTGAAGCTTTCTTT. Translated, it gives CASRLQGSNTEAFF. The chain uses TRBV6-4 and TRBJ1-1; D might be TRBD1 (6 bases). The CDR3 is made up of 14 amino acids. CDR1 MRHNA and CDR2 SNTAGT come from the germline V gene. V gave up 6 bases and J gave up 1 base, with 12 bases separating them.

This clone has just a few counts. CDR3 sequence (DNA): TGTGCCAACTCTCGGGGACAGCCGTATCAGCCCCAGCATTTT. It is translated as CANSRGQPYQPQHF. The chain is built from TRBV6-4 and TRBJ1-5; TRBD1 matches 7 bases. The V segment lost 10 bases and the J segment 5 bases; nucleotides outside the gene matches: 11. Germline lookup yields CDR1 MRHNA and CDR2 SNTAGT. The CDR3 runs to 14 residues.

The table lists this clone with a few counts. The chain has TRBV5-4 and TRBJ2-7, with 11 bases fitting TRBD2. The CDR3 loop spans 16 amino acids. V lost 4 bases to trimming and J lost 3 bases; unmatched junction nucleotides: 9. Germline CDR1 is SGHNT and CDR2 is YYREEE (reference sequence). The CDR3 sequence: CASSAGTSGDRYEQYF. Written as DNA, the CDR3 is TGTGCCAGCAGCGCCGGGACTAGCGGAGACCGCTACGAGCAGTACTTC.

This clone has a single count. V gene TRBV4-1 combines with J gene TRBJ1-4; TRBD1 aligns across 9 bases. After removal of 4 bases from V and 6 bases from J, the junction contained 0 bases not matched to a gene. The CDR3 loop spans 13 amino acids. Germline values: CDR1 MGHRA, CDR2 YSYEKL. The CDR3: CASSRDRDEKLFF. CDR3 coding DNA: TGCGCCAGCAGCCGGGACAGGGATGAAAAACTGTTTTTT.

This clone was observed a few times. The J gene is TRBJ2-6, the V gene TRBV4-3, with 7 bases fitting TRBD1. The germline V gene has CDR1 LGHNA and CDR2 YSLEER. V lost 0 bases to trimming and J lost 2 bases; unmatched junction nucleotides: 1. The CDR3 sequence is 16 residues long. In DNA, the CDR3 is TGCGCCAGCAGCCAAGATCAGGGGGCTGGGGCCAACGTCCTGACTTTC. Translated: CASSQDQGAGANVLTF.

The chain recombines TRBV19 with TRBJ1-2; TRBD1 might be the D (5 bases). Germline loops: CDR1 LNHDA, CDR2 SQIVND (reference sequence). Deletions cut 7 bases from V and 5 bases from J, with 17 bases between. CDR3 length: 14 residues. This CDR3 reads CASTPSSGIYGYTF. The CDR3 DNA reads TGTGCCAGTACCCCTTCCTCAGGGATATATGGCTACACCTTC. Together with reference TRBV19 and TRBJ1-2, the CDR3 gives the full variable domain: DGGITQSPKYLFRKEGQNVTLSCEQNLNHDAMYWYRQDPGQGLRLIYYSQIVNDFQKGDIAEGYSVSREKKESFPLTVTSAQKNPTAFYLCASTPSSGIYGYTFGSGTRLTVV.

V gene TRBV5-1 combines with J gene TRBJ2-5; possible D gene TRBD1, 6 bases. This CDR3 is 14 amino acids long. Trimming left V 7 bases short and J 0 bases short, with 13 bases between. Germline assignment: CDR1 SGHRS and CDR2 YFSETQ. The CDR3 DNA sequence: TGCGCCAGCGCCGGACAGCCGTACCAAGAGACCCAGTACTTC. The encoded protein is CASAGQPYQETQYF. Full variable domain (missing parts from reference TRBV5-1 and TRBJ2-5): KAGVTQTPRYLIKTRGQQVTLSCSPISGHRSVSWYQQTPGQGLQFLFEYFSETQRNKGNFPGRFSGRQFSNSRSEMNVSTLELGDSALYLCASAGQPYQETQYFGPGTRLLVL.

The rearrangement links TRBV30 to TRBJ1-2; no reliable D call. The CDR3 runs to 13 residues. Trimming stripped 3 bases from V and 3 bases from J, with 11 bases between. CDR1 and CDR2 from the germline V gene are GTSNPN and SVGIG (reference sequence). CDR3 sequence: CAWSPRQDYGYTF. In DNA form, the CDR3 reads TGTGCCTGGAGCCCCCGTCAGGACTATGGCTACACCTTC.

J is TRBJ2-7 and V is TRBV30, with a weak D call TRBD1 (6 bases). V lost 0 bases and J 4 bases, leaving 10 bases between the germline ends. Germline V gives CDR1 GTSNPN, CDR2 SVGIG (reference sequence). The CDR3 spans 13 residues. CDR3 loop: CAWSVNREYEQYF. The CDR3 DNA sequence: TGTGCCTGGAGTGTCAACAGGGAATACGAGCAGTACTTC.

This clone was found a few times. J is TRBJ1-1 and V is TRBV13; D is perhaps TRBD1 (6 bases). With 5 bases removed from V and 4 bases from J, the gap between germline ends came to 17 bases. The germline CDR1 and CDR2 sequences are PRHDT and FYEKMQ (reference sequence). CDR3 size: 15 residues. The CDR3 region has the DNA TGTGCCAGCAGCCTCCGGGCAGGGGAGGGCACTGAAGCTTTCTTT. Encoded protein: CASSLRAGEGTEAFF.

The chain recombines TRBV30 with TRBJ1-4; 10 bases are a match to TRBD1. In germline, CDR1 is GTSNPN, CDR2 SVGIG (reference sequence). The CDR3 spans 17 residues. Unmatched junction bases numbered 9, after V lost 2 bases and J lost 3 bases. The CDR3 loop is CAWSWGDRGWPNEKLFF. CDR3 DNA sequence: TGTGCCTGGAGTTGGGGGGACAGGGGTTGGCCTAATGAAAAACTGTTTTTT.

This clone was seen a handful of times. In nucleotides, the CDR3 is TGTGCCAGCAGCCAAGAATGGGGGCTGTACGAGCAGTACTTC. Translating gives CASSQEWGLYEQYF. The V gene is TRBV4-2, the J gene TRBJ2-7; maybe TRBD1 (6 bases). Germline assignment: CDR1 LGHNA and CDR2 YNFKEQ. The ends were cut back, 0 bases at V and 4 bases at J, with 10 bases in the middle. The CDR3 has 14 amino acids.

A few counts support this clone. The rearrangement links TRBV4-3 to TRBJ1-1; no firm D call. There are 19 residues in the CDR3. Germline CDR1 LGHNA, CDR2 YSLEER. Trimming took off 2 bases at V and 0 bases at J, with 22 bases between the two ends. CDR3 region: CASSQKMGWEGGMNTEAFF. CDR3 coding DNA: TGCGCCAGCAGCCAAAAAATGGGGTGGGAGGGAGGAATGAACACTGAAGCTTTCTTT.

This clone has a handful of counts. The chain links TRBV7-8 to TRBJ2-7, with D possibly being TRBD1 (6 bases). This CDR3 contains 13 residues. The ends were cut back, 0 bases at V and 3 bases at J, with 6 bases in the middle. Germline-derived CDR1 and CDR2 are SGHVS and FQNEAQ. CDR3 residues: CASSLAGHYEQYF. CDR3 sequence (DNA): TGTGCCAGCAGCTTAGCGGGACACTACGAGCAGTACTTC.

In this sample, this clone turned up a few times. The J gene is TRBJ1-1, the V gene TRBV6-5; 10 bases fit TRBD1. J gave up 2 bases and V 0 bases, and 3 bases lay outside the gene matches. The CDR3 has 16 residues. CDR1 and CDR2 from the germline V gene are MNHEY and SVGAGI. CDR3 amino acids: CASSYSGTGVNTEAFF. The CDR3, as DNA: TGTGCCAGCAGTTACTCTGGGACAGGGGTTAACACTGAAGCTTTCTTT.

This chain uses TRBV5-1 with TRBJ2-3; D call uncertain. The CDR3 totals 15 residues. Trimming removed 2 bases at V and 2 bases at J, with 12 bases between. Germline V gene sequence: CDR1 SGHRS, CDR2 YFSETQ. CDR3 bases: TGCGCCAGCAGCTTTCGTTCTGGGCCCACAGATACGCAGTATTTT. Its translation: CASSFRSGPTDTQYF. Full variable domain (rest looked up from reference TRBV5-1 and TRBJ2-3): KAGVTQTPRYLIKTRGQQVTLSCSPISGHRSVSWYQQTPGQGLQFLFEYFSETQRNKGNFPGRFSGRQFSNSRSEMNVSTLELGDSALYLCASSFRSGPTDTQYFGPGTRLTVL.

This clone was observed a few times. This sequence joins TRBV5-8 and TRBJ2-7; D is perhaps TRBD2 (6 bases). The germline V gene encodes CDR1 SGHTS and CDR2 YDEGEE. CDR3 length: 14 residues. Trimming removed 2 bases from V and 0 bases from J, with 9 bases in between. CDR3 region: CASSFGSSSYEQYF. CDR3 coding DNA: TGTGCCAGCAGCTTCGGGAGTTCCTCCTACGAGCAGTACTTC. Drawing the rest from reference TRBV5-8 and TRBJ2-7, the complete variable domain is EAGVTQSPTHLIKTRGQQATLRCSPISGHTSVYWYQQALGLGLQFLLWYDEGEERNRGNFPPRFSGRQFPNYSSELNVNALELEDSALYLCASSFGSSSYEQYFGPGTRLTVT.

A few counts support this clone. The CDR3 region has the DNA TGCGCCAGCAGCCAAGATCGAGGGTTCCGGACTGAAGCTTTCTTT. This gives the protein CASSQDRGFRTEAFF. The chain uses TRBV4-3 and TRBJ1-1; D remains unclear. Deletions cut 0 bases from V and 5 bases from J, with 13 bases between. This CDR3 spans 15 amino acids. Germline-derived CDR1 and CDR2 are LGHNA and YSLEER.

This clone showed up just a few times. This chain uses TRBV7-8 with TRBJ2-3; 12 bases are shared with TRBD2. Germline V CDR1 and CDR2: SGHVS, FQNEAQ. V shed 3 bases, J shed 0 bases, and the junction held 10 bases outside the gene matches. This CDR3 comprises 19 residues. CDR3 in amino acids: CASSFVTSGRDTSTDTQYF. The CDR3 nucleotides read TGTGCCAGCAGCTTCGTGACTAGCGGGAGAGATACTAGCACAGATACGCAGTATTTT.